This T cell receptor (beta chain) emerged from a study of cytomegalovirus exposure and HLA in healthy donors. Findings and caveats of the study: Of the V segments, some could not be distinguished, including TRBV6-2 and TRBV6-3, and were excluded. The study found most TCR sequences rare, yet found some public TCRs in many donors.

Deletions cut 1 base from V and 3 bases from J, with 10 bases between. CDR3 size: 14 residues. Germline values: CDR1 SGHAT, CDR2 FQNNGV. The PCR made use of 60 Vbeta and 13 Jbeta primers. The assay was immunoSEQ multiplex PCR, and TCRdb's table has in-frame clones only and misses some. The sample has over 150,000 clones; 70% to 75% are singletons. Regarding this clone: The target antigen is unknown.

Sequencing was carried out using PBMCs. The source of this sequence is a male donor in good health and CMV-seronegative. V is TRBV11-2 and J is TRBJ2-7; TRBD1 might be the D (5 bases). The CDR3, as DNA: TGTGCCAGCAGCTTAGGCCAGGGATTCTACGAGCAGTACTTC. Protein product: CASSLGQGFYEQYF.